This T cell receptor (beta chain) was observed in a study of post-analysis software for immune sequencing data. Study-wide background: In terms of disease course, relapsing-remitting, secondary progressive and progressive-relapsing multiple sclerosis were included. Study-level findings and limits: Compared with controls, patients had more of about 5 TRBV segments, including TRBV5-6, TRBV5-1 and TRBV20-1. The F measure placed samples prepared in the same batch into strongly shared clusters.

The authors incorporated unique molecular identifiers into the TCR beta cDNA libraries. TCRdb re-derived calls from the PCR reads in MiXCR, one entry per CDR3 protein. Of hundreds of thousands of distinct CDR3 sequences detected, roughly 30% appear once; the ten largest clones hold approximately 0.55%. V was cut by 2 bases and J by 2 bases, with 8 bases left in between. The CDR3 covers 15 residues. The germline CDR1 and CDR2 sequences are SGHKS and YYEKEE (reference sequence). Only a few counts were recorded for this clonotype. Its antigen remains unidentified. The sequence derives from a girl aged 5 to 17 with multiple sclerosis. The V gene is TRBV5-5, the J gene TRBJ2-6; D is ambiguous. The sample consisted of blood. As DNA, the CDR3 is TGTGCCAGCAGCTTAGATGGCCCTGGGGCCAACGTCCTGACTTTC. Protein sequence: CASSLDGPGANVLTF. Combining the CDR3 with reference TRBV5-5 and TRBJ2-6 gives the whole variable domain DAGVTQSPTHLIKTRGQQVTLRCSPISGHKSVSWYQQVLGQGPQFIFQYYEKEERGRGNFPDRFSARQFPNYSSELNVNALLLGDSALYLCASSLDGPGANVLTFGAGSRLTVL.